These T cell receptor beta chains were read from a single sample in a study of T cell responses to AZD1222 COVID-19 vaccine. Using immunoSEQ multiplex PCR, the repertoire was profiled, and TCRdb retains in-frame clones only, with some absent. Found here are about 120,000 clones, more than 75% of them singletons; the top ten hold around 7.2%. This material consisted of peripheral blood, taken on day 0 of AZD1222 vaccination. The receptors derive from an adult in good health. Each CDR3 is given with its conserved first and last residue. The D gene is left open where the match is weak. Part of the rows lack a size; the others show once, few, many or a class for expanded clones.

CDR3 DNA: TGTGCCAGCAGTTTCGCGGGGGGTTACCACAATGAGCAGTTCTTC; CDR3 protein: CASSFAGGYHNEQFF; clone size: NA; J gene: TRBJ2-1; V gene: TRBV6-2/TRBV6-3; D gene: TRBD2
CDR3 DNA: TGTGCCAGCAGCCGAGGGACAGGAACGAACACCGGGGAGCTGTTTTTT; CDR3 protein: CASSRGTGTNTGELFF; clone size: NA; J gene: TRBJ2-2; V gene: TRBV3-1/TRBV3-2; D gene: TRBD1
CDR3 DNA: TGTGCCAGCAGCTTAGCCAGGAGGTACGAGCAGTACTTC; CDR3 protein: CASSLARRYEQYF; clone size: NA; J gene: TRBJ2-7; V gene: TRBV11-2; D gene: NA
CDR3 DNA: TGTGCCAGCAGTAGGGACAGCCTGACTAATGAAAAACTGTTTTTT; CDR3 protein: CASSRDSLTNEKLFF; clone size: NA; J gene: TRBJ1-4; V gene: TRBV7-2; D gene: TRBD1
CDR3 DNA: TGTGCCACCTCGGCGGGGATGGGGACTGAAGCTTTCTTT; CDR3 protein: CATSAGMGTEAFF; clone size: NA; J gene: TRBJ1-1; V gene: TRBV12-3/TRBV12-4; D gene: NA
CDR3 DNA: TGTGCCAGCAGCTTAGGACAGGGGGCGGGGACTGAAGCTTTCTTT; CDR3 protein: CASSLGQGAGTEAFF; clone size: once; J gene: TRBJ1-1; V gene: TRBV7-8; D gene: TRBD1
CDR3 DNA: TGTGCCAGCAGCCGGACCCGGGGAGCAGATACGCAGTATTTT; CDR3 protein: CASSRTRGADTQYF; clone size: NA; J gene: TRBJ2-3; V gene: TRBV6-5; D gene: NA
CDR3 DNA: TGTGCCAGCAGCTTCGGGGAGCTCAATTCACCCCTCCACTTT; CDR3 protein: CASSFGELNSPLHF; clone size: NA; J gene: TRBJ1-6; V gene: TRBV7-6; D gene: NA
CDR3 DNA: TGTGCCACCCGTGGGACAGGGGACACTGAAGCTTTCTTT; CDR3 protein: CATRGTGDTEAFF; clone size: NA; J gene: TRBJ1-1; V gene: TRBV24-1; D gene: TRBD1
CDR3 DNA: TGTGCCAGCTCACCCTCTCCGGGAGACTACGAGCAGTACTTC; CDR3 protein: CASSPSPGDYEQYF; clone size: NA; J gene: TRBJ2-7; V gene: TRBV18; D gene: NA
CDR3 DNA: TGCGCCAGCAGCCTCCCTGCCGGACTAGCGGGCCCGAGCTCCTACAATGAGCAGTTCTTC; CDR3 protein: CASSLPAGLAGPSSYNEQFF; clone size: NA; J gene: TRBJ2-1; V gene: TRBV4-1; D gene: TRBD2
CDR3 DNA: TGTGCCAGCAGTTACACTCCTAGCGGGGGACTGTTTTTT; CDR3 protein: CASSYTPSGGLFF; clone size: once; J gene: TRBJ1-4; V gene: TRBV6-5; D gene: NA
CDR3 DNA: TGTGCCAGCAGCACTTCGGAGGGGTCGAATGAAGCTTTCTTT; CDR3 protein: CASSTSEGSNEAFF; clone size: NA; J gene: TRBJ1-1; V gene: TRBV7-9; D gene: NA
CDR3 DNA: TGTGCCAGCAGTGACTCGGGGACAGGGGAGGCTTTCTTT; CDR3 protein: CASSDSGTGEAFF; clone size: NA; J gene: TRBJ1-1; V gene: TRBV6-4; D gene: TRBD1
CDR3 DNA: TGTGCCAGCAGCGGTAACTCCAATGAGCAGTTCTTC; CDR3 protein: CASSGNSNEQFF; clone size: NA; J gene: TRBJ2-1; V gene: TRBV7-9; D gene: NA
CDR3 DNA: TGTGCCAGCAGCGTAGATAGCGGAACCTACAATGAGCAGTTCTTC; CDR3 protein: CASSVDSGTYNEQFF; clone size: few; J gene: TRBJ2-1; V gene: TRBV9; D gene: NA
CDR3 DNA: TGTGCCAGCAGTTTGGGGTTGGGACTAGCCACCGGGGAGCTGTTTTTT; CDR3 protein: CASSLGLGLATGELFF; clone size: NA; J gene: TRBJ2-2; V gene: TRBV28; D gene: TRBD2
CDR3 DNA: TGTGCCAGCAGCCTTGACGGGGACTTTGATCCCTCGGAGCCCCAGCATTTT; CDR3 protein: CASSLDGDFDPSEPQHF; clone size: NA; J gene: TRBJ1-5; V gene: TRBV28; D gene: NA
CDR3 DNA: TGCGCCAGCAGCCTCGTGCTTATGGCTAGCGGACACCAAGAGACCCAGTACTTC; CDR3 protein: CASSLVLMASGHQETQYF; clone size: NA; J gene: TRBJ2-5; V gene: TRBV4-1; D gene: TRBD2
CDR3 DNA: TGTGCCAGCAGCCAAGGTTGGGGCGGTAATACGCAGTATTTT; CDR3 protein: CASSQGWGGNTQYF; clone size: NA; J gene: TRBJ2-3; V gene: TRBV14; D gene: NA
CDR3 DNA: TGTGCCAGCAGCCCAAGGCAGGGTCCGGCAACTAATGAAAAACTGTTTTTT; CDR3 protein: CASSPRQGPATNEKLFF; clone size: NA; J gene: TRBJ1-4; V gene: TRBV7-9; D gene: NA
CDR3 DNA: TGTGTCAGCAGCAGACTAGAAAACGCAGATACGCAGTATTTT; CDR3 protein: CVSSRLENADTQYF; clone size: NA; J gene: TRBJ2-3; V gene: TRBV6-2/TRBV6-3; D gene: NA
CDR3 DNA: TGTGCCAGCAGTTTACAGGGGGCTGGGAACTATGGCTACACCTTC; CDR3 protein: CASSLQGAGNYGYTF; clone size: NA; J gene: TRBJ1-2; V gene: TRBV27; D gene: TRBD1
CDR3 DNA: TGTGCCAGCAGCCCCCACAGGGCTGTGGGCACAGATACGCAGTATTTT; CDR3 protein: CASSPHRAVGTDTQYF; clone size: NA; J gene: TRBJ2-3; V gene: TRBV7-3; D gene: NA
CDR3 DNA: TGTGCCAGCAGCTTGGGTGGGACACTGGCCTACGAGCAGTACTTC; CDR3 protein: CASSLGGTLAYEQYF; clone size: few; J gene: TRBJ2-7; V gene: TRBV5-6; D gene: NA
CDR3 DNA: TGTGCCAGCAGCTACCATTCGTCGGGACAGCCCCAGCATTTT; CDR3 protein: CASSYHSSGQPQHF; clone size: once; J gene: TRBJ1-5; V gene: TRBV7-9; D gene: NA
CDR3 DNA: TGCGCCAGCAGCCCGGTTGTGGACAATGAGCAGTTCTTC; CDR3 protein: CASSPVVDNEQFF; clone size: once; J gene: TRBJ2-1; V gene: TRBV5-1; D gene: NA
CDR3 DNA: TGTGCCAGCAGCCAAGGGGGCGTACTTAGCACAGATACGCAGTATTTT; CDR3 protein: CASSQGGVLSTDTQYF; clone size: NA; J gene: TRBJ2-3; V gene: TRBV4-2; D gene: NA
CDR3 DNA: TGTGCTAGTGGTTTGAAGGGGGCGTGGGGGAATCAGCCCCAGCATTTT; CDR3 protein: CASGLKGAWGNQPQHF; clone size: NA; J gene: TRBJ1-5; V gene: TRBV12-5; D gene: TRBD1